The 13 T cell receptor beta chains presented below share a single source sample, sequenced in a study of T cell responses to AZD1222 COVID-19 vaccine. Clones were read by immunoSEQ multiplex PCR, and TCRdb kept only the in-frame ones, dropping some. The table records some 110,000 clones, about 89% of them present only once. Sequences were derived from peripheral blood, sampled 28 days after the second AZD1222 dose. The receptors derive from an adult who received the AZD1222 COVID-19 vaccine.

This chain joins TRBV19 and TRBJ2-2; 7 nucleotides line up with TRBD1. Germline V gives CDR1 LNHDA, CDR2 SQIVND (reference sequence). CDR3 length: 14 amino acids. After removal of 4 bases from V and 4 bases from J, the junction contained 3 bases not matched to a gene. CDR3 amino acids: CASSTTGFTGELFF. The CDR3, as DNA: TGTGCCAGTAGTACGACAGGGTTCACCGGGGAGCTGTTTTTT.

The chain combines TRBV6-5 with TRBJ2-7; no firm D call. The CDR3 covers 15 residues. From germline, CDR1 is MNHEY and CDR2 SVGAGI. The V end lost 4 bases, the J end lost 0 bases, and 13 bases lay between the germline ends. The DNA for the CDR3 is TGTGCCAGCAGTTCGGACGGACCATTCTCCTACGAGCAGTACTTC. Encoded protein: CASSSDGPFSYEQYF.

Details on this clone: Other DNA sequences in the same sample also yield this CDR3. The J gene is TRBJ1-2, the V gene TRBV11-3; D gene uncertain. CDR3 size: 13 residues. V lost 4 bases and J 1 base, leaving 7 bases between the germline ends. Germline values: CDR1 SGHNT, CDR2 YENEEA. Here the CDR3 reads CASSSQDNYGYTF. The CDR3 region has the DNA TGTGCCAGCAGCTCGCAGGATAACTATGGCTACACCTTC. Complete variable domain (other parts from reference TRBV11-3 and TRBJ1-2): EAGVVQSPRYKIIEKKQPVAFWCNPISGHNTLYWYLQNLGQGPELLIRYENEEAVDDSQLPKDRFSAERLKGVDSTLKIQPAELGDSAVYLCASSSQDNYGYTFGSGTRLTVV.

This clone was found a few times. This chain connects TRBV10-3 to TRBJ1-1, with no clear D. Deletions cut 1 base from V and 4 bases from J, with 4 bases between. This CDR3 has 12 residues. Germline V gene lookup returns CDR1 ENHRY and CDR2 SYGVKD. The CDR3 loop is CAISELATEAFF. CDR3 bases: TGTGCCATCAGTGAGTTGGCCACTGAAGCTTTCTTT.

The rearrangement joins TRBV5-6 to TRBJ2-1; D unresolved. Germline lookup yields CDR1 SGHDT and CDR2 YYEEEE. Trimming removed 5 bases at V and 0 bases at J, with 12 bases between. This CDR3 has 15 residues. CDR3 in amino acids: CASRAQDLSYNEQFF. CDR3 bases: TGTGCCAGCAGGGCCCAGGACCTCTCCTACAATGAGCAGTTCTTC.

This clone occurred once. The chain links TRBV2 to TRBJ1-2; a weak D match, TRBD1 (5 bases). CDR1 is SNHLY and CDR2 is FYNNEI in the germline V gene. This CDR3 region has 13 residues. V dropped 9 bases and J dropped 6 bases, with 17 bases sitting between them. CDR3 DNA sequence: TGTGCCAGGGGGGGGTATAGGGCGAATGGCTACACCTTC. Encoded protein: CARGGYRANGYTF.

This clone was seen a single time. This chain joins TRBV30 and TRBJ2-1, with no clear D. Germline assignment: CDR1 GTSNPN and CDR2 SVGIG (reference sequence). Trimming took off 4 bases at V and 1 base at J, with 2 bases between the two ends. The length of the CDR3 is 11 residues. CDR3 nucleotides: TGTGCCTGGAAGTCCTACAATGAGCAGTTCTTC. It yields the protein CAWKSYNEQFF.

This clone was picked up a small number of times. The V gene is TRBV9, the J gene TRBJ1-2; D remains ambiguous. Germline-derived CDR1 and CDR2 are SGDLS and YYNGEE. The CDR3 length is 13 residues. Trimming stripped 9 bases from V and 2 bases from J, with 14 bases between. The CDR3 spells CATSRVANYGYTF. CDR3 bases: TGTGCCACCTCCCGGGTAGCAAACTATGGCTACACCTTC. Full variable domain (outside the CDR3, taken from reference TRBV9 and TRBJ1-2): DSGVTQTPKHLITATGQRVTLRCSPRSGDLSVYWYQQSLDQGLQFLIQYYNGEERAKGNILERFSAQQFPDLHSELNLSSLELGDSALYFCATSRVANYGYTFGSGTRLTVV.

The J gene is TRBJ2-4, the V gene TRBV7-6; 12 positions match TRBD2. Trimming took 5 bases from V and 11 from J; bases not matched to a gene: 16. CDR1 and CDR2 from the germline V gene are SGHVS and FNYEAQ. The CDR3 is 17 amino acids. The CDR3 here is CASSLTGEGGLAGLQYF. DNA for the CDR3: TGTGCCAGCAGCCTAACCGGGGAGGGGGGACTAGCGGGCCTTCAGTACTTC. The variable domain in full, with the rest retrieved from reference TRBV7-6 and TRBJ2-4, is GAGVSQSPRYKVTKRGQDVALRCDPISGHVSLYWYRQALGQGPEFLTYFNYEAQQDKSGLPNDRFSAERPEGSISTLTIQRTEQRDSAMYRCASSLTGEGGLAGLQYFGAGTRLSVL.

Here the CDR3 reads CASTPTGIGYGYTF. CDR3 nucleotides: TGTGCCAGCACACCGACAGGGATCGGCTATGGCTACACCTTC. The chain recombines TRBV28 with TRBJ1-2; 7 nucleotides align to TRBD1. The J segment lost 4 bases and the V segment lost 7 bases, leaving 9 bases of the junction unmatched. Germline values: CDR1 MDHEN, CDR2 SYDVKM. There are 14 residues in the CDR3.

The V and J genes are TRBV4-2 and TRBJ1-2; possible D gene TRBD1, 6 bases. The CDR3 contains 17 residues. In germline, CDR1 is LGHNA, CDR2 YNFKEQ. With 0 bases removed from V and 2 bases from J, the gap between germline ends came to 16 bases. CDR3: CASSQDRGGGANYGYTF. In nucleotides, the CDR3 is TGTGCCAGCAGCCAAGATAGGGGGGGAGGGGCCAACTATGGCTACACCTTC.

The chain couples TRBV6-5 to TRBJ1-1; 7 bases agree with TRBD1. This CDR3 is built from 12 residues. V trimming: 5 bases; J trimming: 7 bases; junction bases outside the gene matches: 4. The germline V gene has CDR1 MNHEY and CDR2 SVGAGI. Here the CDR3 DNA reads TGTGCCAGCAGTCCGTACAGGGGTGAAGCTTTCTTT. This sequence encodes CASSPYRGEAFF.

The chain joins TRBV6-2 or TRBV6-3 to TRBJ2-7; 9 positions agree with TRBD2. The V gene's germline CDR1 is MNHEY and CDR2 SVGEGT. V trimming: 0 bases; J trimming: 3 bases; junction bases outside the gene matches: 9. CDR3 size: 17 residues. The CDR3 DNA follows: TGTGCCAGCAGTTACTCGCCTAGCGGGGATTACCTCTACGAGCAGTACTTC. This translates into CASSYSPSGDYLYEQYF.